Presented here are 31 T cell receptor beta chains from one specimen sequenced in a study of a mutant IDH1 vaccine in newly diagnosed glioma. The antigens for these receptors are not known. Indicated time point: week 5, during vaccination. The investigators gave 300 ug of mutant IDH1 20-mer peptide in each vaccine dose, together with topical imiquimod. Profiled with immunoSEQ multiplex PCR; TCRdb holds only in-frame clones, not every one. Of tens of thousands of clones in the sample, about four fifths were seen once. Sample: PBMCs, taken from a glioma patient whose treatment included an IDH1 peptide vaccine. These receptors were collected from a man aged 50 or older with glioma.

The chain is built from TRBV5-4 and TRBJ1-1, with TRBD1 identical over 10 bases. CDR1 is SGHNT and CDR2 is YYREEE in the germline V gene (reference sequence). The CDR3 is 15 amino acids. The V segment lost 0 bases and the J segment 3 bases; nucleotides outside the gene matches: 2. The CDR3 DNA reads as TGTGCCAGCAGCTTGGGACAGGGGGCAGACACTGAAGCTTTCTTT. This gives the protein CASSLGQGADTEAFF.

This clone was found a few times. The gene calls are TRBV15 and TRBJ1-5; D uncertain. CDR3 length: 13 residues. CDR1 and CDR2 from the germline V gene are LNHNV and YYDKDF (reference sequence). V gave up 3 bases and J gave up 5 bases, with 8 bases separating them. The CDR3 here is CATSSREDQPQHF. In DNA form, the CDR3 reads TGTGCCACCAGCAGTCGCGAGGATCAGCCCCAGCATTTT.

This clone has just a few counts. The chain has TRBV7-3 and TRBJ2-2; 10 nucleotides agree with TRBD2. The J segment lost 4 bases and the V segment lost 5 bases, leaving 4 bases of the junction unmatched. CDR1 is SGHTA and CDR2 is FQGTGA in the germline V gene. The CDR3 is 15 amino acids. The CDR3, as DNA: TGTGCCAGCAGCCCTAGCGGGGGAGTCACCGGGGAGCTGTTTTTT. Protein: CASSPSGGVTGELFF.

The J gene is TRBJ2-1, the V gene TRBV25-1; D not resolved. Germline V CDR1 and CDR2: MGHDK, SYGVNS. CDR3 size: 15 residues. Trimming took off 4 bases at V and 0 bases at J, with 10 bases between the two ends. CDR3 coding DNA: TGTGCCAGCAGTGGGGTGGGCGGCTCCTACAATGAGCAGTTCTTC. Residues: CASSGVGGSYNEQFF.

This clone is a singleton in its sample. The chain carries TRBV19 and TRBJ2-1; 7 nucleotides align to TRBD2. The CDR3 covers 14 residues. Germline CDR1 is LNHDA and CDR2 is SQIVND (reference sequence). The trim removed 6 bases at V and 4 bases at J, leaving 6 bases unmatched. The CDR3 spells CASRVTGGYNEQFF. The CDR3 coding sequence is TGTGCCAGTAGGGTCACGGGGGGATACAATGAGCAGTTCTTC.

The rearrangement joins TRBV28 to TRBJ1-5; D unclear. Germline V CDR1 and CDR2: MDHEN, SYDVKM. The CDR3 loop spans 16 amino acids. V was shortened by 5 bases and J by 2 bases, with 16 bases between the two germline ends. This CDR3 is CASSPRRIQGNQPQHF. As DNA, the CDR3 is TGTGCCAGCAGTCCTCGTCGGATCCAGGGCAATCAGCCCCAGCATTTT.

The rearrangement joins TRBV4-1 to TRBJ1-1; 10 bases align to TRBD1. Trimming removed 0 bases from V and 7 bases from J; junction bases left unmatched: 11. The V gene's germline CDR1 is MGHRA and CDR2 YSYEKL. This CDR3 has 17 amino acids. CDR3 bases: TGCGCCAGCAGCCAAGATATCTCCGGGACAGGGGCCCTTGAAGCTTTCTTT. It codes for CASSQDISGTGALEAFF.

This clone was observed a few times. This chain uses TRBV11-1 with TRBJ1-1, with 8 bases aligning to TRBD1. After removal of 5 bases from V and 7 bases from J, the junction contained 6 bases not matched to a gene. The CDR3 contains 13 residues. In germline, CDR1 is SGHAT, CDR2 FQDESV (reference sequence). The CDR3: CASSLGTGGEAFF. CDR3 nucleotides: TGTGCCAGCAGCCTCGGGACAGGAGGTGAAGCTTTCTTT.

The chain uses TRBV7-9 and TRBJ2-7; 8 bases align to TRBD2. The trim removed 5 bases at V and 5 bases at J, leaving 8 bases unmatched. The CDR3 runs 14 residues. The germline V gene has CDR1 SEHNR and CDR2 FQNEAQ (reference sequence). In nucleotides, the CDR3 is TGTGCCAGCAGCAAAATCGGGACTAGTCACGAGCAGTACTTC. Amino acids: CASSKIGTSHEQYF.

DNA of the CDR3: TGTGCCAGCAGCCCCACCACAGGCAATTCACCCCTCCACTTT. Amino acid sequence: CASSPTTGNSPLHF. The chain employs TRBV11-3 and TRBJ1-6, with D perhaps TRBD1 (5 bases). This CDR3 contains 14 residues. V lost 5 bases to trimming and J lost 7 bases, with 12 bases between them. In germline, CDR1 is SGHNT, CDR2 YENEEA.

The chain is built from TRBV6-1 and TRBJ2-2; the match to TRBD1 covers 7 bases. Germline V gene data show CDR1 as MNHNS and CDR2 as SASEGT. There are 14 residues in the CDR3. V was pared by 5 bases and J by 7 bases, with 7 bases of the junction left unmatched. Written as DNA, the CDR3 is TGTGCCAGCAGTTATACAGGGGATATCGGGGAGCTGTTTTTT. This encodes CASSYTGDIGELFF.

The J gene is TRBJ2-7, the V gene TRBV14; 7 bases fit TRBD1. Germline assignment: CDR1 SGHDN and CDR2 FVKESK. J was trimmed by 4 bases and V by 1 base; bases with no gene match: 10. CDR3 size: 16 residues. The CDR3 loop reads CASSQGQGVLKYEQYF. CDR3 sequence (DNA): TGTGCCAGCAGCCAAGGCCAGGGGGTATTGAAGTACGAGCAGTACTTC.

The chain couples TRBV21-1 to TRBJ2-3. TRBV21-1 constitutes a pseudogene. This CDR3 has 12 residues. As DNA, the CDR3 is TGTGCCAGCGAGGGGTGCACAGATACGCAGTATTTT. As protein: CASEGCTDTQYF.

Only one count was recorded for this clone. The chain couples TRBV27 to TRBJ2-3, with 7 positions matching TRBD2. The germline V gene has CDR1 MNHEY and CDR2 SMNVEV (reference sequence). The ends lost 2 bases at V and 6 bases at J; junction bases unmatched: 5. CDR3 length: 14 residues. The CDR3 here is CASSLGGSYDTQYF. The CDR3 coding sequence is TGTGCCAGCAGTTTAGGCGGGAGCTACGATACGCAGTATTTT.

The genes are TRBV29-1 and TRBJ2-1, with a weak D call TRBD2 (6 bases). The V end was cut by 7 bases, the J end by 9 bases, with 22 bases between. The germline V gene encodes CDR1 SQVTM and CDR2 ANQGSEA. The CDR3 has 14 residues. The CDR3 protein is CSGGLGTGEGEQFF. The DNA for the CDR3 is TGCAGCGGGGGACTCGGGACCGGGGAAGGTGAGCAGTTCTTC.

This sequence joins TRBV6-6 and TRBJ1-2; D remains unclear. V was shortened by 4 bases and J by 3 bases, with 6 bases between the two germline ends. Germline V gene sequence: CDR1 MNHNY, CDR2 SVGAGI (reference sequence). The CDR3 has 12 residues. This CDR3 reads CASSLEDYGYTF. The CDR3 nucleotides are TGTGCCAGCAGTTTAGAAGACTATGGCTACACCTTC.

This rearrangement joins TRBV6-1 to TRBJ2-2; no definite D call. Deletions cut 7 bases from V and 6 bases from J, with 6 bases between. Germline CDR1 is MNHNS and CDR2 is SASEGT. The CDR3 is 11 residues long. CDR3 region: CASIRAGELFF. The CDR3 region has the DNA TGTGCCAGCATAAGGGCCGGGGAGCTGTTTTTT.

The chain recombines TRBV7-9 with TRBJ2-3; D gene unclear. V was trimmed by 3 bases and J by 4 bases, leaving 11 bases between them. This CDR3 is 14 amino acids long. Germline lookup yields CDR1 SEHNR and CDR2 FQNEAQ (reference sequence). The CDR3 reads CASSFILESDTQYF. The CDR3, as DNA: TGTGCCAGCAGCTTTATCCTAGAATCAGATACGCAGTATTTT.

This chain connects TRBV19 to TRBJ1-3; D gene uncertain. The V end lost 5 bases, the J end lost 1 base, and 12 bases lay between the germline ends. The germline gives CDR1 LNHDA, CDR2 SQIVND (reference sequence). CDR3 length equals 15 residues. The CDR3: CASSPTGDSGNTIYF. Here the CDR3 DNA reads TGTGCCAGTAGTCCCACCGGGGATTCTGGAAACACCATATATTTT.

The V and J genes are TRBV9 and TRBJ1-1; 7 nucleotides match TRBD1. This CDR3 contains 15 residues. The germline V gene encodes CDR1 SGDLS and CDR2 YYNGEE. V was pared by 0 bases and J by 4 bases, with 6 bases of the junction left unmatched. As DNA, the CDR3 is TGTGCCAGCAGCGTAGAACAGGGGTGGGGCACTGAAGCTTTCTTT. Protein product: CASSVEQGWGTEAFF.

The chain uses TRBV6-5 and TRBJ2-5, with D maybe TRBD1 (5 bases). V was trimmed by 9 bases and J by 7 bases, leaving 12 bases between them. The CDR3 covers 11 residues. CDR1 is MNHEY and CDR2 is SVGAGI in the germline V gene. The CDR3 is CASLKGVTQYF. The CDR3 DNA reads TGTGCCAGTCTTAAAGGGGTGACCCAGTACTTC.

The chain has TRBV7-2 and TRBJ1-5, with 11 bases lining up with TRBD1. Looked up from germline, CDR1 is SGHTA and CDR2 is FQGNSA. The CDR3 extends over 14 amino acids. V trimming: 5 bases; J trimming: 6 bases; junction bases outside the gene matches: 3. CDR3 in DNA: TGTGCCAGCAGCCAGGACAGGGGGCCTCAGCCCCAGCATTTT. Its protein is CASSQDRGPQPQHF.

The chain employs TRBV7-2 and TRBJ2-3; D may be TRBD2 (6 bases). Trimming pared 5 bases from V and 4 bases from J, leaving 13 bases between. CDR1 is SGHTA and CDR2 is FQGNSA in the germline V gene. This CDR3 region has 14 residues. This CDR3 reads CASSPLAGPDTQYF. In DNA form, the CDR3 reads TGTGCCAGCAGCCCCCTGGCGGGGCCAGATACGCAGTATTTT.

The chain recombines TRBV25-1 with TRBJ1-2; D not certain. With 6 bases removed from V and 2 bases from J, the gap between germline ends came to 10 bases. Germline V gene data show CDR1 as MGHDK and CDR2 as SYGVNS. The CDR3 contains 13 residues. CDR3 amino acids: CASSLTENYGYTF. CDR3 coding DNA: TGTGCCAGCAGCCTTACAGAGAACTATGGCTACACCTTC.

This chain connects TRBV27 to TRBJ1-1; 9 bases line up with TRBD1. Trimming removed 6 bases from V and 8 bases from J; junction bases left unmatched: 7. CDR1 and CDR2 from the germline V gene are MNHEY and SMNVEV (reference sequence). The CDR3 extends over 13 amino acids. CDR3 in DNA: TGTGCCAGCAGACTGGGACAGGGTAGAGAAGCTTTCTTT. This sequence encodes CASRLGQGREAFF.

The rearrangement links TRBV19 to TRBJ2-1; D is perhaps TRBD2 (6 bases). This CDR3 region has 16 residues. The germline V gene has CDR1 LNHDA and CDR2 SQIVND (reference sequence). V was pared by 7 bases and J by 6 bases, with 22 bases between. In nucleotides, the CDR3 is TGTGCCAGTATGGGAGGATCGGGATTACTACCCAATGAGCAGTTCTTC. Protein product: CASMGGSGLLPNEQFF.

The chain employs TRBV7-2 and TRBJ1-3, with D unresolved. The CDR3 is made up of 15 amino acids. In germline, CDR1 is SGHTA, CDR2 FQGNSA. V was trimmed by 4 bases and J by 0 bases, leaving 10 bases between them. DNA for the CDR3: TGTGCCAGCAGCTCGAGGACGGCCTCTGGAAACACCATATATTTT. It translates to CASSSRTASGNTIYF.

The chain recombines TRBV5-4 with TRBJ1-1, with TRBD1 matching 9 bases. Germline loops: CDR1 SGHNT, CDR2 YYREEE (reference sequence). This CDR3 has 15 amino acids. With 2 bases clipped from V and 5 bases from J, the junction kept 7 bases outside the gene matches. The CDR3 is CASSFPGQGGTEAFF. The CDR3 bases are TGTGCCAGCAGCTTCCCGGGACAGGGAGGGACTGAAGCTTTCTTT.

This chain connects TRBV28 to TRBJ2-1; no firm D call. V dropped 4 bases and J dropped 0 bases, with 19 bases sitting between them. The CDR3 is 18 amino acids. The germline V gene has CDR1 MDHEN and CDR2 SYDVKM. CDR3 region: CASSSSLTSSTSYNEQFF. CDR3 coding DNA: TGTGCCAGCAGTTCCTCCCTGACTTCGTCGACCTCCTACAATGAGCAGTTCTTC. The variable domain in full, completed from reference TRBV28 and TRBJ2-1, reads DVKVTQSSRYLVKRTGEKVFLECVQDMDHENMFWYRQDPGLGLRLIYFSYDVKMKEKGDIPEGYSVSREKKERFSLILESASTNQTSMYLCASSSSLTSSTSYNEQFFGPGTRLTVL.

V gene TRBV5-6 combines with J gene TRBJ2-1; D gene ambiguous. The ends were cut back, 2 bases at V and 8 bases at J, with 11 bases in the middle. The CDR3 totals 13 residues. Per the germline V gene, CDR1 is SGHDT and CDR2 is YYEEEE. CDR3 loop: CASSFEQPYEQFF. Here the CDR3 DNA reads TGTGCCAGCAGCTTCGAACAGCCGTATGAGCAGTTCTTC.

Of note for this clone: A junction end diverges from the germline sequence, so it may reflect a read error. This rearrangement joins TRBV7-7 to TRBJ2-5, with 7 bases lining up with TRBD2. This CDR3 spans 15 amino acids. CDR1 is SSHAT and CDR2 is FNYEAQ in the germline V gene (reference sequence). CDR3 coding DNA: TGTGCTAGCAGCTTAACGTCGGCGGGAGTAGAGACCCAGTACTTC. Encoded protein: CASSLTSAGVETQYF. The whole variable domain, filled in from reference TRBV7-7 and TRBJ2-5, reads GAGVSQSPRYKVTKRGQDVTLRCDPISSHATLYWYQQALGQGPEFLTYFNYEAQPDKSGLPSDRFSAERPEGSISTLTIQRTEQRDSAMYRCASSLTSAGVETQYFGPGTRLLVL.